A selection of T cell receptor beta chains follows, all from one sample in a study of OX40 agonist ivuxolimab in advanced cancers. TCRdb's table, derived via immunoSEQ multiplex PCR, lists solely in-frame clones and lacks some. The sample lists about 100,000 clones, 89% occurring once. Sequenced here: CD4+ or CD8+ T cells sorted from blood, sampled in a trial of the OX40 agonist ivuxolimab. The source is an adult with an advanced solid tumor such as melanoma, head and neck, liver or kidney cancer. Both conserved end residues are part of each CDR3. The D gene is left open where the match is weak. Size is stated for part of the rows, as once, few or many counts, or as a class when the clone is expanded.

v_gene	abundance	j_gene	d_gene	CDR3aa	CDR3nt
TRBV6-1	-	TRBJ2-3	TRBD2	CASRLAGGSDTQYF	TGTGCCAGCAGACTAGCGGGGGGTTCCGATACGCAGTATTTT
TRBV5-1	-	TRBJ2-3	TRBD1	CASRQGEDTDTQYF	TGCGCCAGCCGACAGGGTGAGGACACAGATACGCAGTATTTT
TRBV5-1	-	TRBJ1-1	-	CASSLEWGRGLSEAFF	TGCGCCAGCAGCTTGGAATGGGGCAGGGGTTTATCTGAAGCTTTCTTT
TRBV28	-	TRBJ2-1	TRBD2	CASSRSGSTYNEQFF	TGTGCCAGCAGTCGTAGCGGGAGTACCTACAATGAGCAGTTCTTC
TRBV28	-	TRBJ2-2	-	CASSRETGELFF	TGTGCCAGCAGTCGGGAAACCGGGGAGCTGTTTTTT
TRBV7-3	-	TRBJ2-1	TRBD2	CASSLAGGPVEQFF	TGTGCCAGCAGCTTAGCGGGAGGGCCTGTTGAGCAGTTCTTC
TRBV5-1	-	TRBJ2-2	TRBD2	CASSFSLAGNTGELFF	TGCGCCAGCAGCTTCTCACTAGCGGGAAACACCGGGGAGCTGTTTTTT
TRBV11-3	-	TRBJ2-3	-	CASSLDIGSTDTQYF	TGTGCCAGCAGCTTAGATATCGGCAGCACAGATACGCAGTATTTT
TRBV6-4	-	TRBJ1-2	-	CASSDSWGSYGYTF	TGTGCCAGCAGTGACTCGTGGGGCTCTTACGGCTACACCTTC
TRBV2	-	TRBJ2-7	TRBD1	CASSTQGEYTYEQYF	TGTGCCAGCAGTACACAGGGGGAGTACACCTACGAGCAGTACTTC
TRBV11-2	-	TRBJ2-3	TRBD2	CASSTLAGGTDTQYF	TGTGCCAGCAGCACCCTAGCGGGAGGCACAGATACGCAGTATTTT
TRBV9	-	TRBJ1-3	-	CASTLGGHPGNTIYF	TGTGCCAGCACCCTCGGGGGCCACCCTGGAAACACCATATATTTT
TRBV7-9	-	TRBJ1-2	-	CASSLDFSSAYGYTF	TGTGCCAGCAGCTTAGATTTTTCATCCGCCTATGGCTACACCTTC
TRBV2	-	TRBJ2-2	-	CASSEVQGLAGELFF	TGTGCCAGCAGTGAAGTACAGGGTCTAGCCGGGGAGCTGTTTTTT
TRBV28	once	TRBJ2-2	-	CASSLGGDGGAGELFF	TGTGCCAGCAGTTTGGGAGGAGACGGAGGCGCCGGGGAGCTGTTTTTT
TRBV19	-	TRBJ2-4	-	CASSRAGYDKNIQYF	TGTGCCAGTAGCAGAGCAGGGTATGACAAAAACATTCAGTACTTC
TRBV7-9	-	TRBJ1-2	-	CASSLGSGGGYTF	TGTGCCAGCAGCTTAGGAAGTGGGGGTGGCTACACCTTC
TRBV6-1	once	TRBJ1-2	-	CASSVDSSYGYTF	TGTGCCAGCAGTGTCGACAGTAGCTATGGCTACACCTTC
TRBV15	-	TRBJ2-5	-	CATSRGYQETQYF	TGTGCCACCAGCAGAGGGTACCAAGAGACCCAGTACTTC
TRBV27	-	TRBJ1-5	-	CASSLRAAYSNQPQHF	TGTGCCAGCAGTTTACGTGCAGCATATAGCAATCAGCCCCAGCATTTT
TRBV7-9	-	TRBJ1-5	-	CASSLVEGTRNQPQHF	TGTGCCAGCAGCTTAGTGGAGGGGACGCGCAATCAGCCCCAGCATTTT
TRBV7-2	once	TRBJ2-3	TRBD2	CASNPIAGGLLTDTQYF	TGTGCCAGCAACCCAATAGCGGGGGGGCTTCTTACAGATACGCAGTATTTT
TRBV19	-	TRBJ2-1	TRBD2	CASAGLATNEQFF	TGTGCCAGCGCGGGACTAGCGACCAATGAGCAGTTCTTC
TRBV29-1	-	TRBJ2-1	TRBD1	CSVEEWDRGGNEQFF	TGCAGCGTTGAAGAATGGGACAGGGGCGGAAATGAGCAGTTCTTC
TRBV27	-	TRBJ2-5	-	CASSLRGETQYF	TGTGCCAGCAGTTTAAGGGGAGAGACCCAGTACTTC
TRBV5-1	-	TRBJ1-1	-	CASSLGGLNTEAFF	TGCGCCAGCAGCTTGGGGGGCTTGAACACTGAAGCTTTCTTT
TRBV15	-	TRBJ2-1	-	CATSRDPRNNEQFF	TGTGCCACCAGCAGAGATCCGAGGAACAATGAGCAGTTCTTC